Shown below are 18 T cell receptor beta chains from a single sample sequenced in a study of radiotherapy plus CTLA-4 blockade in lung cancer. The assay was immunoSEQ multiplex PCR, and TCRdb's table has in-frame clones only and misses some. Of around 130,000 clones in the sample, approximately 90% were seen once. Sequenced material: peripheral blood, taken from a patient treated with radiotherapy plus ipilimumab. The receptors originated from a human donor with non-small cell lung cancer that progressed on radiotherapy plus ipilimumab.

The sample holds one count of this clone. The rearrangement links TRBV5-6 to TRBJ2-5; possibly TRBD1 for D (7 bases). V shed 0 bases and J shed 6 bases, with 15 bases lying between them. CDR1 and CDR2 from the germline V gene are SGHDT and YYEEEE. This CDR3 is built from 15 residues. CDR3 nucleotide sequence: TGTGCCAGCAGCTTGGCCGGGCAGGGGGGACAGACCCAGTACTTC. It yields the protein CASSLAGQGGQTQYF. Filled out from reference TRBV5-6 and TRBJ2-5, the complete variable domain reads DAGVTQSPTHLIKTRGQQVTLRCSPKSGHDTVSWYQQALGQGPQFIFQYYEEEERQRGNFPDRFSGHQFPNYSSELNVNALLLGDSALYLCASSLAGQGGQTQYFGPGTRLLVL.

The chain carries TRBV6-5 and TRBJ2-1; D possibly corresponds to TRBD2 (6 bases). Trimming took off 4 bases at V and 10 bases at J, with 14 bases between the two ends. CDR1 and CDR2 (germline): MNHEY, SVGAGI. The CDR3 extends over 13 amino acids. CDR3 sequence: CASSSTRRGEQFF. The CDR3 DNA reads as TGTGCCAGCAGTTCCACCCGTCGGGGGGAGCAGTTCTTC.

The chain is built from TRBV7-3 and TRBJ2-7; D could derive from TRBD1 or TRBD2 (6 bases each). Germline lookup yields CDR1 SGHTA and CDR2 FQGTGA. V lost 5 bases and J 7 bases, leaving 15 bases between the germline ends. The CDR3 contains 13 residues. As DNA, the CDR3 is TGTGCCAGCAGCCCCACGGGGGCAGGGGAGCAGTACTTC. This gives the protein CASSPTGAGEQYF. Looking up the rest from reference TRBV7-3 and TRBJ2-7 gives the full variable domain: GAGVSQTPSNKVTEKGKYVELRCDPISGHTALYWYRQSLGQGPEFLIYFQGTGAADDSGLPNDRFFAVRPEGSVSTLKIQRTERGDSAVYLCASSPTGAGEQYFGPGTRLTVT.

The chain couples TRBV27 to TRBJ2-3; D gene unclear. This CDR3 comprises 15 residues. V was cut by 4 bases and J by 6 bases, with 17 bases left in between. Germline V gene data show CDR1 as MNHEY and CDR2 as SMNVEV (reference sequence). The CDR3 protein is CASSSSGLAVDTQYF. The CDR3 DNA reads as TGTGCCAGCAGTTCATCCGGGCTTGCGGTGGATACGCAGTATTTT.

V and J are TRBV5-4 and TRBJ1-1; maybe TRBD1 (6 bases). CDR3 length: 15 amino acids. Trimming took off 0 bases at V and 4 bases at J, with 13 bases between the two ends. Germline V CDR1 and CDR2: SGHNT, YYREEE (reference sequence). The CDR3 DNA follows: TGTGCCAGCAGCTTGGCGGGGGCTGGTGGCACTGAAGCTTTCTTT. Amino acid sequence: CASSLAGAGGTEAFF. Based on the CDR3 plus reference TRBV5-4 and TRBJ1-1, the full variable domain is ETGVTQSPTHLIKTRGQQVTLRCSSQSGHNTVSWYQQALGQGPQFIFQYYREEENGRGNFPPRFSGLQFPNYSSELNVNALELDDSALYLCASSLAGAGGTEAFFGQGTRLTVV.

This clone was detected once. The chain employs TRBV6-5 and TRBJ2-5; 7 positions match TRBD2. The CDR3 length is 14 residues. Germline V gene lookup returns CDR1 MNHEY and CDR2 SVGAGI. Unmatched junction bases numbered 3, after V lost 2 bases and J lost 3 bases. CDR3 in DNA: TGTGCCAGCAGTTACGATGGGGGGGAAGAGACCCAGTACTTC. Encoded protein: CASSYDGGEETQYF.

The genes are TRBV4-1 and TRBJ1-4, with D maybe TRBD1 (5 bases). The CDR3 runs 19 residues. Deletions cut 0 bases from V and 0 bases from J, with 17 bases between. Per germline, CDR1 MGHRA and CDR2 YSYEKL. CDR3 in DNA: TGCGCCAGCAGCCAAGATCCCGGGGACCGAATTCCAACTAATGAAAAACTGTTTTTT. Translating gives CASSQDPGDRIPTNEKLFF.

The CDR3 loop reads CASQRDSTRTNEQFF. The CDR3 bases are TGCGCCAGTCAAAGGGACAGCACTCGCACGAATGAGCAGTTCTTC. V usage is TRBV10-2 and J usage is TRBJ2-1; 7 positions agree with TRBD1. The CDR3 is 15 amino acids. J was trimmed by 7 bases and V by 9 bases; bases with no gene match: 15. CDR1 is WSHSY and CDR2 is SAAADI in the germline V gene.

CDR3 DNA: TGCGCCAGCAGCTTGTCGGGCGGGAGGGCCAATGAGCAGTTCTTC. Translated: CASSLSGGRANEQFF. The chain carries TRBV5-1 and TRBJ2-1; TRBD2 matches at 9 bases. V shed 1 base, J shed 6 bases, and the junction held 5 bases outside the gene matches. Germline CDR1 and CDR2: SGHRS and YFSETQ. The CDR3 spans 15 residues.

V is TRBV12-2 and J is TRBJ2-7; the D segment call TRBD2 is taken from the table without a DNA check. TRBV12-2 is annotated as a pseudogene. The CDR3 totals 15 residues. CDR3 residues: CASSPLGLEPYEQYF. The DNA of the CDR3 is TGTGCAAGTTCCCCCCTAGGTCTTGAACCCTACGAGCAGTACTTC.

The rearrangement joins TRBV5-1 to TRBJ1-1; no clear D. The CDR3 sequence is 14 residues long. Germline V lookup: CDR1 SGHRS, CDR2 YFSETQ. Trimming pared 0 bases from V and 1 base from J, leaving 7 bases between. The DNA of the CDR3 is TGCGCCAGCAGCTTGGGGGGTTGGAACACTGAAGCTTTCTTT. Encoded protein: CASSLGGWNTEAFF.

The rearrangement joins TRBV9 to TRBJ2-5; TRBD1 matches at 7 bases. The DNA end is more similar to TRBJ2-7, so the J call may be wrong. This CDR3 comprises 17 residues. The V gene's germline CDR1 is SGDLS and CDR2 YYNGEE. CDR3 sequence (DNA): TGTGCCAGCAGTACAGGGGTGGGGGCACATCCAACCTACGAGCAGTACTTC. It yields the protein CASSTGVGAHPTYEQYF.

V usage is TRBV29-1 and J usage is TRBJ2-7; TRBD1 matches 7 bases. The V segment lost 6 bases and the J segment 1 base; nucleotides outside the gene matches: 3. This CDR3 is 12 amino acids long. CDR1 SQVTM and CDR2 ANQGSEA come from the germline V gene. The chain's CDR3 is CSVLGQSYEQYF. CDR3 coding DNA: TGCAGCGTCTTGGGACAGTCCTACGAGCAGTACTTC.

The V and J genes are TRBV4-1 and TRBJ1-4; tentatively, D is TRBD1 (5 bases). Between the trimmed V and J ends, which lost 0 bases and 8 bases, there was a span of 13 bases. This CDR3 spans 15 amino acids. Germline lookup yields CDR1 MGHRA and CDR2 YSYEKL. The CDR3 sequence: CASSQDLGGLEKLFF. For the CDR3, the DNA is TGCGCCAGCAGCCAAGATCTTGGGGGTTTGGAAAAACTGTTTTTT.

Worth noting for this clone: This sample includes further DNA sequences coding for the same CDR3. The chain has TRBV19 and TRBJ2-1; D ambiguous. The germline V gene has CDR1 LNHDA and CDR2 SQIVND (reference sequence). The CDR3 runs to 11 residues. The V end lost 3 bases, the J end lost 10 bases, and 7 bases lay between the germline ends. DNA of the CDR3: TGTGCCAGTAGTATTGGTGGGGAGCAGTTCTTC. Protein: CASSIGGEQFF. Looking up the rest from reference TRBV19 and TRBJ2-1 gives the full variable domain: DGGITQSPKYLFRKEGQNVTLSCEQNLNHDAMYWYRQDPGQGLRLIYYSQIVNDFQKGDIAEGYSVSREKKESFPLTVTSAQKNPTAFYLCASSIGGEQFFGPGTRLTVL.

The chain employs TRBV6-1 and TRBJ2-2, with D tentatively TRBD2 (6 bases). V was shortened by 3 bases and J by 3 bases, with 11 bases between the two germline ends. The CDR3 has 15 amino acids. Germline CDR1 MNHNS, CDR2 SASEGT. The CDR3 nucleotides read TGTGCCAGCAGTGACGGGACTCTATACACCGGGGAGCTGTTTTTT. Its translation: CASSDGTLYTGELFF.

The genes are TRBV6-6 and TRBJ2-7; D is tentatively TRBD1 or TRBD2 (6 bases each). CDR1 MNHNY and CDR2 SVGAGI come from the germline V gene (reference sequence). This CDR3 has 14 amino acids. Trimming took off 6 bases at V and 3 bases at J, with 15 bases between the two ends. The DNA of the CDR3 is TGTGCCAGCAGGTCGACAGGAGGGGTCTACGAGCAGTACTTC. It codes for CASRSTGGVYEQYF.

V usage is TRBV2 and J usage is TRBJ1-1; maybe TRBD1 (5 bases). Germline CDR1 and CDR2: SNHLY and FYNNEI. There are 11 residues in the CDR3. The V and J ends lost 4 bases and 5 bases respectively, with 5 bases between them. CDR3 sequence (DNA): TGTGCCAGCAGTGGGGGGACTGAAGCTTTCTTT. Residues: CASSGGTEAFF.